The rows below give T cell receptor beta chains drawn from one sample of a study of blood T cell repertoires in COVID-19. Clones were sequenced by immunoSEQ multiplex PCR, and TCRdb holds only the in-frame ones, with some missing. The sample has a few hundred thousand clones, about nine tenths seen once. The sequencing input was peripheral blood. These receptors all come from a woman in her 30s with COVID-19, enrolled during active disease. The CDR3 runs from the conserved cysteine through the conserved F or W. Fields, in order: CDR3 length, D gene, J gene, clone size, V gene, CDR3 protein, CDR3 DNA. D genes are given only for firm matches. Size is stated for part of the rows, as once, few or many counts, or as a class when the clone is expanded.

cdr3_length: 14
d_call: .
j_call: TRBJ1-1
clone_size: .
v_call: TRBV30
cdr3_aa: CAWSVQQGYTEAFF
cdr3_nt: TGTGCCTGGAGTGTACAACAGGGATACACTGAAGCTTTCTTT

cdr3_length: 17
d_call: TRBD2
j_call: TRBJ2-3
clone_size: .
v_call: TRBV5-6
cdr3_aa: CASSLALVAGTTDTQYF
cdr3_nt: TGTGCCAGCAGCTTGGCCCTTGTAGCGGGAACCACAGATACGCAGTATTTT

cdr3_length: 14
d_call: TRBD1
j_call: TRBJ1-6
clone_size: .
v_call: TRBV3-1/TRBV3-2
cdr3_aa: CASSRGTDVSPLHF
cdr3_nt: TGTGCCAGCAGCCGCGGGACAGATGTGTCACCCCTCCACTTT

cdr3_length: 13
d_call: .
j_call: TRBJ1-1
clone_size: few
v_call: TRBV5-4
cdr3_aa: CASSSREDTEAFF
cdr3_nt: TGTGCCAGCAGCAGCAGGGAGGACACTGAAGCTTTCTTT

cdr3_length: 15
d_call: TRBD2
j_call: TRBJ2-1
clone_size: .
v_call: TRBV5-1
cdr3_aa: CASSLRAGGHNEQFF
cdr3_nt: TGCGCCAGCAGCTTGAGAGCGGGGGGGCATAATGAGCAGTTCTTC

cdr3_length: 12
d_call: .
j_call: TRBJ2-1
clone_size: .
v_call: TRBV7-8
cdr3_aa: CASSLALRDKFF
cdr3_nt: TGTGCCAGCAGCTTAGCGCTGAGGGATAAGTTCTTC

cdr3_length: 15
d_call: .
j_call: TRBJ1-2
clone_size: .
v_call: TRBV2
cdr3_aa: CASSEDRSTNYGYTF
cdr3_nt: TGTGCCAGCAGTGAAGACAGAAGTACGAACTATGGCTACACCTTC

cdr3_length: 12
d_call: .
j_call: TRBJ2-4
clone_size: .
v_call: TRBV11-2
cdr3_aa: CASSSRENIQYF
cdr3_nt: TGTGCCAGCAGCTCACGAGAAAACATTCAGTACTTC

cdr3_length: 14
d_call: .
j_call: TRBJ2-7
clone_size: .
v_call: TRBV3-1/TRBV3-2
cdr3_aa: CASSDGGARYEQYF
cdr3_nt: TGTGCCAGCAGCGACGGAGGGGCTCGATACGAGCAGTACTTC

cdr3_length: 17
d_call: TRBD2
j_call: TRBJ2-7
clone_size: .
v_call: TRBV9
cdr3_aa: CASSPGVAGGISYEQYF
cdr3_nt: TGTGCCAGCAGCCCGGGAGTAGCGGGGGGGATCTCCTACGAGCAGTACTTC

cdr3_length: 14
d_call: TRBD1
j_call: TRBJ1-1
clone_size: .
v_call: TRBV6-4
cdr3_aa: CASRGTDKNTEAFF
cdr3_nt: TGTGCCAGCAGGGGGACAGATAAGAACACTGAAGCTTTCTTT

cdr3_length: 14
d_call: .
j_call: TRBJ2-5
clone_size: .
v_call: TRBV24-1
cdr3_aa: CATSDGSVQETQYF
cdr3_nt: TGTGCCACCAGTGATGGCTCCGTACAAGAGACCCAGTACTTC

cdr3_length: 14
d_call: .
j_call: TRBJ1-4
clone_size: .
v_call: TRBV18
cdr3_aa: CASSGQGIVEKLFF
cdr3_nt: TGTGCCAGCTCGGGCCAGGGGATTGTTGAAAAACTGTTTTTT

cdr3_length: 15
d_call: .
j_call: TRBJ1-4
clone_size: once
v_call: TRBV7-9
cdr3_aa: CASSGSRGTNEKLFF
cdr3_nt: TGTGCCAGCAGCGGTAGCAGGGGCACTAATGAAAAACTGTTTTTT

cdr3_length: 14
d_call: TRBD2
j_call: TRBJ2-1
clone_size: .
v_call: TRBV27
cdr3_aa: CASSLGLAGALQFF
cdr3_nt: TGTGCCAGCAGTTTGGGACTAGCGGGGGCCCTACAGTTCTTC

cdr3_length: 14
d_call: TRBD1
j_call: TRBJ1-1
clone_size: .
v_call: TRBV7-2
cdr3_aa: CASSLTGVVSEAFF
cdr3_nt: TGTGCCAGCAGCTTAACAGGGGTTGTCTCTGAAGCTTTCTTT

cdr3_length: 14
d_call: .
j_call: TRBJ1-1
clone_size: .
v_call: TRBV5-4
cdr3_aa: CASSLDRAVTEAFF
cdr3_nt: TGTGCCAGCAGCTTGGACAGGGCTGTAACTGAAGCTTTCTTT

cdr3_length: 15
d_call: TRBD1
j_call: TRBJ1-3
clone_size: .
v_call: TRBV2
cdr3_aa: CASRASTGSGNTIYF
cdr3_nt: TGTGCCAGCAGGGCCTCGACAGGGTCTGGAAACACCATATATTTT

cdr3_length: 13
d_call: .
j_call: TRBJ1-5
clone_size: .
v_call: TRBV27
cdr3_aa: CASSLTGSRPQHF
cdr3_nt: TGTGCCAGCAGTTTAACAGGATCTCGCCCCCAGCATTTT

cdr3_length: 15
d_call: TRBD1
j_call: TRBJ2-1
clone_size: once
v_call: TRBV28
cdr3_aa: CASSSQGSSYNEQFF
cdr3_nt: TGTGCCAGCAGTTCACAGGGGAGCTCCTACAATGAGCAGTTCTTC

cdr3_length: 14
d_call: .
j_call: TRBJ1-5
clone_size: .
v_call: TRBV5-5
cdr3_aa: CASSFRGNNQPQHF
cdr3_nt: TGTGCCAGCAGCTTTCGGGGGAACAATCAGCCCCAGCATTTT

cdr3_length: 16
d_call: TRBD2
j_call: TRBJ2-5
clone_size: .
v_call: TRBV4-2
cdr3_aa: CASSQMSGVWQETQYF
cdr3_nt: TGTGCCAGCAGCCAAATGAGCGGGGTCTGGCAAGAGACCCAGTACTTC

cdr3_length: 19
d_call: TRBD1
j_call: TRBJ1-5
clone_size: once
v_call: TRBV6-1
cdr3_aa: CASSELPGTGAYSNQPQHF
cdr3_nt: TGTGCCAGCAGTGAACTCCCCGGGACAGGGGCGTATAGCAATCAGCCCCAGCATTTT

cdr3_length: 19
d_call: TRBD1
j_call: TRBJ1-2
clone_size: .
v_call: TRBV6-6
cdr3_aa: CASSHSSGTATSANYGYTF
cdr3_nt: TGTGCCAGCAGTCATTCCTCCGGGACAGCTACCTCAGCTAACTATGGCTACACCTTC

cdr3_length: 12
d_call: .
j_call: TRBJ1-5
clone_size: .
v_call: TRBV28
cdr3_aa: CASSPWTGAQHF
cdr3_nt: TGTGCCAGCAGTCCTTGGACCGGGGCCCAGCATTTT

cdr3_length: 15
d_call: .
j_call: TRBJ2-1
clone_size: .
v_call: TRBV6-5
cdr3_aa: CASSPTVSSYNEQFF
cdr3_nt: TGTGCCAGCAGCCCCACTGTGAGCTCCTACAATGAGCAGTTCTTC

cdr3_length: 14
d_call: .
j_call: TRBJ1-4
clone_size: .
v_call: TRBV24-1
cdr3_aa: CATSDPSTNEKLFF
cdr3_nt: TGTGCCACCAGTGACCCCTCAACTAATGAAAAACTGTTTTTT

cdr3_length: 14
d_call: TRBD1
j_call: TRBJ1-1
clone_size: .
v_call: TRBV3-1/TRBV3-2
cdr3_aa: CASSPGTGYTEAFF
cdr3_nt: TGTGCCAGCAGCCCCGGGACAGGGTACACTGAAGCTTTCTTT

cdr3_length: 15
d_call: .
j_call: TRBJ2-3
clone_size: .
v_call: TRBV6-1
cdr3_aa: CASSEGWAVRDTQYF
cdr3_nt: TGTGCCAGCAGTGAAGGTTGGGCAGTGAGAGATACGCAGTATTTT

cdr3_length: 15
d_call: TRBD2
j_call: TRBJ2-1
clone_size: .
v_call: TRBV6-1
cdr3_aa: CASSEEAGGLDEQFF
cdr3_nt: TGTGCCAGCAGTGAAGAGGCGGGGGGCCTCGATGAGCAGTTCTTC

cdr3_length: 12
d_call: .
j_call: TRBJ1-5
clone_size: .
v_call: TRBV28
cdr3_aa: CASMEGNQPQHF
cdr3_nt: TGTGCCAGCATGGAGGGCAATCAGCCCCAGCATTTT

cdr3_length: 15
d_call: TRBD2
j_call: TRBJ2-3
clone_size: once
v_call: TRBV13
cdr3_aa: CASSLERGNTDTQYF
cdr3_nt: TGTGCCAGCAGCTTAGAGCGGGGGAACACAGATACGCAGTATTTT

cdr3_length: 15
d_call: .
j_call: TRBJ2-3
clone_size: .
v_call: TRBV7-2
cdr3_aa: CASSRDLAGTDTQYF
cdr3_nt: TGTGCCAGCAGCCGTGACCTGGCGGGCACAGATACGCAGTATTTT

cdr3_length: 13
d_call: TRBD1
j_call: TRBJ1-2
clone_size: .
v_call: TRBV28
cdr3_aa: CASAPRQGHGYTF
cdr3_nt: TGTGCCAGCGCCCCACGACAGGGACATGGCTACACCTTC